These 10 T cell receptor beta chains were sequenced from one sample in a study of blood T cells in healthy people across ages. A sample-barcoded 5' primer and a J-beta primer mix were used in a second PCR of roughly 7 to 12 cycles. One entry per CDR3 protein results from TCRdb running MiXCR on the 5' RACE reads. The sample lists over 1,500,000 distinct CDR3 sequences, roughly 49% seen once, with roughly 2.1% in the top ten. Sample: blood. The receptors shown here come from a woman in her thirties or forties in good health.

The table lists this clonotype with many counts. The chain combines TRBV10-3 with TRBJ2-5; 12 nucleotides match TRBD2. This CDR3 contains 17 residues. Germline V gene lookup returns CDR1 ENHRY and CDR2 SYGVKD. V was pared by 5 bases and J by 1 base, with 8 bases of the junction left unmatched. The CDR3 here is CAISTGLAGSSQETQYF. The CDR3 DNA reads TGTGCCATCAGTACTGGACTAGCGGGGTCCTCCCAAGAGACCCAGTACTTC.

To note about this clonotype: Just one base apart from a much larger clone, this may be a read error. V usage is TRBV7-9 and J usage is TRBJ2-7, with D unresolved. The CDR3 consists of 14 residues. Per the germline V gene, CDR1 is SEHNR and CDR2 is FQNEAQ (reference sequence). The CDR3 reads CASSVALNAYEQYF. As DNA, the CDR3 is TGTGCCAGCAGCGTAGCTCTGAACGCCTACGAGCAGTACTTC.

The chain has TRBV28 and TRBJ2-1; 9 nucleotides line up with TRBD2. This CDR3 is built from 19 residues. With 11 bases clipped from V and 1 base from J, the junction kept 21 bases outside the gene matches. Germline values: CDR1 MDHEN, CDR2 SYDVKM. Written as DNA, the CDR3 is TGTGCCGGCACCCTAGGCTGGGGAGCGGGGGGTTATTCCTACAATGAGCAGTTCTTC. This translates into CAGTLGWGAGGYSYNEQFF.

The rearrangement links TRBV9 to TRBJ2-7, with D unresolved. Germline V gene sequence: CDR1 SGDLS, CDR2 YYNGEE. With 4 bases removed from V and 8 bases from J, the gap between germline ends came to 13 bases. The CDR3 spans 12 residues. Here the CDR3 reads CASSPRPAQQYF. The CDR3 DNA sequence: TGTGCCAGCAGCCCCCGACCGGCGCAGCAGTACTTC.

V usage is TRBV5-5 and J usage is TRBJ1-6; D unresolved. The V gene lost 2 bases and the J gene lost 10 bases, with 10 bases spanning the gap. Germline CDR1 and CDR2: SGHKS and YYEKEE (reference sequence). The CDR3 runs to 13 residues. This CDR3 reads CASSFVGGSPLHF. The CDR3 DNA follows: TGTGCCAGCAGCTTTGTCGGAGGGTCACCCCTCCACTTT. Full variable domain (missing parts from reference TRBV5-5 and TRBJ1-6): DAGVTQSPTHLIKTRGQQVTLRCSPISGHKSVSWYQQVLGQGPQFIFQYYEKEERGRGNFPDRFSARQFPNYSSELNVNALLLGDSALYLCASSFVGGSPLHFGNGTRLTVT.

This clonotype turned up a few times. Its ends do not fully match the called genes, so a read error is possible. The CDR3 bases are TGCGCCAGCAGCGCCAATAGCGGGGGCCTCAAAGAGGCCCAGTACTTC. Translation: CASSANSGGLKEAQYF. The J gene is TRBJ2-5, the V gene TRBV9, with 9 bases fitting TRBD2. The length of the CDR3 is 16 residues. Germline V gene lookup returns CDR1 SGDLS and CDR2 YYNGEE.

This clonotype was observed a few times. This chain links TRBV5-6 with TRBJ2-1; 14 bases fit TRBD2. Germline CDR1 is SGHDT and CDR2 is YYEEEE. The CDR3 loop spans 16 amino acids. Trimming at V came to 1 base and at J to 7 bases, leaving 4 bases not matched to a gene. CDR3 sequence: CASSLFGTSGSNEQFF. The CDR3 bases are TGTGCCAGCAGCTTGTTCGGGACTAGCGGGAGTAATGAGCAGTTCTTC. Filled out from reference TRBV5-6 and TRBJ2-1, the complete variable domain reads DAGVTQSPTHLIKTRGQQVTLRCSPKSGHDTVSWYQQALGQGPQFIFQYYEEEERQRGNFPDRFSGHQFPNYSSELNVNALLLGDSALYLCASSLFGTSGSNEQFFGPGTRLTVL.

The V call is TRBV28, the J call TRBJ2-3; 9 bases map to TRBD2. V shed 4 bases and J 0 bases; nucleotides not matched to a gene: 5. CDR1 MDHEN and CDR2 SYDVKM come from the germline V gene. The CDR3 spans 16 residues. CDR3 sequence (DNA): TGTGCCAGCAGTTGGGGTAGCGGGGGCAGCACAGATACGCAGTATTTT. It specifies CASSWGSGGSTDTQYF.

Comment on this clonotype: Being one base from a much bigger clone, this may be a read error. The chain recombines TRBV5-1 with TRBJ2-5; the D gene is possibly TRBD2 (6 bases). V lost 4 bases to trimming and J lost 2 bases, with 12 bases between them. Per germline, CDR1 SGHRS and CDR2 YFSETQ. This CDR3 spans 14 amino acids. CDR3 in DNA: TGCGCCAGCAGCCCGGGACTTATGCAAGAGACCCAGTACTTC. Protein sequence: CASSPGLMQETQYF.

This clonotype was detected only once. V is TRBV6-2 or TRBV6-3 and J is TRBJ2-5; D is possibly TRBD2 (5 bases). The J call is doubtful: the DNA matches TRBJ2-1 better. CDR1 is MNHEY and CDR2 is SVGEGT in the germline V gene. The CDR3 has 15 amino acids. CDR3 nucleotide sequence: TGTGCCAGCAGTTACGGAGGTACATCGCAAGAGACCCAGTTCTTC. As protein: CASSYGGTSQETQFF.